This T cell receptor beta chain is from a study of shared clonotypes between healthy human individuals. A deep-level run was used for the assay. Sequencing was performed with immunoSEQ multiplex PCR; in TCRdb, only in-frame clones are kept and a portion is missing. The profile shows around 2.1 million clones, 90% to 96% of them singletons. Germline CDR1 and CDR2: SGHAT and FQNNGV. The CDR3 has 16 amino acids. Trimming pared 5 bases from V and 0 bases from J, leaving 13 bases between. The sample was naive CD4+ T cells sorted from blood. Specified subset: CD45RA+ positively selected. This sequence originates from a man in his late teens or twenties in good health. The chain carries TRBV11-2 and TRBJ2-2, with TRBD1 as a possible D gene (5 bases). In DNA, the CDR3 is TGTGCCAGCAGCCCAGTCACAGGAGCGAACACCGGGGAGCTGTTTTTT. Residues: CASSPVTGANTGELFF.